The T cell receptor (beta chain) described here comes from a study of blood T cell repertoires in COVID-19. Whole-study context: T cells, B-cell-depleted T cells, or PBMCs supplied cDNA or gDNA.

The ends lost 1 base at V and 1 base at J; junction bases unmatched: 2. The CDR3 contains 16 residues. From germline, CDR1 is LGHDT and CDR2 YNNKEL (reference sequence). In the source study's methods: Reference gene primer amplification in the assay estimated nucleated cell counts. The repertoire was sequenced with immunoSEQ multiplex PCR; TCRdb's copy has only in-frame clones and lacks some. The DNA gave D and trimming, while V, J and clone size come from that table. This table has 200,000 or so clones, 70% to 90% appearing once. The material sequenced was peripheral blood. This clonotype was obtained from a man in his 70s with active or convalescent COVID-19. The chain couples TRBV3-1 (or the pseudogene TRBV3-2) to TRBJ2-2; TRBD2 agrees at 8 bases. CDR3 coding DNA: TGTGCCAGCAGCCAAGTTACTAGCGGGAACACCGGGGAGCTGTTTTTT. This codes for CASSQVTSGNTGELFF.